What follows are 15 T cell receptor beta chains derived from one specimen sequenced in a study of blood T cell repertoires in COVID-19. Assay used: immunoSEQ multiplex PCR; TCRdb lists only in-frame clones, some missing. Of about 270,000 clones in the sample, 85% are singletons; the top ten hold about 8.2%. Sequencing was done on a sample of PBMCs or T cells enriched from blood (not recorded which). These receptors originate from a woman aged 45-65 years with acute COVID-19.

The rearrangement joins TRBV4-3 to TRBJ2-3; D is possibly TRBD1 (6 bases). The CDR3 sequence is 14 residues long. V was clipped by 1 base and J by 4 bases, with 9 bases between them. The germline V gene has CDR1 LGHNA and CDR2 YSLEER. The DNA for the CDR3 is TGCGCCAGCAGCCAAGGAGAGGGGGCAGATACGCAGTATTTT. Its translation: CASSQGEGADTQYF.

The rearrangement joins TRBV5-6 to TRBJ1-2, with TRBD1 matching over 10 bases. The V and J ends lost 0 bases and 1 base, in that order; junction bases with no gene match: 3. Germline CDR1 reads SGHDT; CDR2 reads YYEEEE. The CDR3 consists of 16 residues. The CDR3 loop reads CASSLVDRGLNYGYTF. The DNA of the CDR3 is TGTGCCAGCAGCTTGGTTGACAGGGGGCTTAACTATGGCTACACCTTC.

The chain joins TRBV5-5 to TRBJ2-5; D is uncertain. Germline CDR1 reads SGHKS; CDR2 reads YYEKEE (reference sequence). The CDR3 sequence is 13 residues long. V lost 2 bases to trimming and J lost 3 bases, with 8 bases between them. The CDR3 DNA follows: TGTGCCAGCAGCTTATCCGGAGAAGAGACCCAGTACTTC. Its translation is CASSLSGEETQYF. Full variable domain (rest looked up from reference TRBV5-5 and TRBJ2-5): DAGVTQSPTHLIKTRGQQVTLRCSPISGHKSVSWYQQVLGQGPQFIFQYYEKEERGRGNFPDRFSARQFPNYSSELNVNALLLGDSALYLCASSLSGEETQYFGPGTRLLVL.

This clone is a singleton in its sample. The rearrangement uses TRBV3-1 (or the pseudogene TRBV3-2) and TRBJ2-1, with 7 positions matching TRBD2. The CDR3 length is 15 residues. The V segment lost 1 base and the J segment 6 bases; nucleotides outside the gene matches: 6. CDR1 LGHDT and CDR2 YNNKEL come from the germline V gene (reference sequence). The CDR3 DNA follows: TGTGCCAGCAGCCAAGCCGGGGGACTAATCAATGAGCAGTTCTTC. The encoded protein is CASSQAGGLINEQFF.

The chain combines TRBV4-3 with TRBJ1-6, with a tentative D call TRBD1 (5 bases). This CDR3 has 14 amino acids. The V end was cut by 0 bases, the J end by 10 bases, with 10 bases between. CDR1 and CDR2 from the germline V gene are LGHNA and YSLEER. The CDR3, as DNA: TGCGCCAGCAGCCAAGACCAGGGCCGGTCACCCCTCCACTTT. As protein: CASSQDQGRSPLHF.

The chain joins TRBV18 to TRBJ2-7; 7 bases fit TRBD1. There are 14 residues in the CDR3. The V and J ends lost 3 bases and 3 bases, in that order; junction bases with no gene match: 5. CDR1 is KGHSH and CDR2 is LQKENI in the germline V gene. The CDR3 sequence: CASSPGQSGYEQYF. The CDR3 nucleotides are TGTGCCAGCTCACCGGGACAGTCGGGCTACGAGCAGTACTTC.

The chain recombines TRBV15 with TRBJ1-1, with D unclear. CDR3 size: 13 residues. CDR1 is LNHNV, CDR2 YYDKDF, per germline (reference sequence). The V gene lost 0 bases and the J gene lost 5 bases, with 7 bases spanning the gap. The CDR3 protein is CATSRDSRTEAFF. The CDR3 nucleotides are TGTGCCACCAGCAGAGACTCGAGGACTGAAGCTTTCTTT.

The V gene is TRBV4-1, the J gene TRBJ2-1; the D gene is possibly TRBD1 (6 bases). The germline V and J ends were trimmed by 8 bases and 10 bases, with 27 bases remaining between them. Per germline, CDR1 MGHRA and CDR2 YSYEKL. The CDR3 spans 16 residues. The DNA for the CDR3 is TGCGCCAGCTATAATCCGGGACAAGGGCGAGACGCAGAGCAGTTCTTC. Amino acid sequence: CASYNPGQGRDAEQFF.

The gene calls are TRBV6-1 and TRBJ1-5, with D hard to call. The CDR3 consists of 14 residues. Trimming pared 3 bases from V and 7 bases from J, leaving 13 bases between. Germline CDR1 reads MNHNS; CDR2 reads SASEGT. CDR3 residues: CASSEGSAAQPQHF. CDR3 coding DNA: TGTGCCAGCAGTGAGGGCTCAGCCGCGCAGCCCCAGCATTTT.

J is TRBJ2-3 and V is TRBV7-6; 15 bases are shared with TRBD2. The CDR3 totals 17 residues. V lost 5 bases to trimming and J lost 8 bases; unmatched junction nucleotides: 11. The germline V gene has CDR1 SGHVS and CDR2 FNYEAQ. The CDR3 DNA reads TGTGCCAGCAGCCTCGGGACTAGCGGGGGGCCAACTGGTACGCAGTATTTT. Its translation: CASSLGTSGGPTGTQYF.

This chain joins TRBV30 and TRBJ1-2, with 8 bases lining up with TRBD1. This CDR3 is 13 amino acids long. CDR1 and CDR2 from the germline V gene are GTSNPN and SVGIG (reference sequence). V was clipped by 2 bases and J by 7 bases; unmatched bases: 6. The chain's CDR3 is CAWSRPGGIGYTF. Written as DNA, the CDR3 is TGTGCCTGGAGTCGCCCAGGGGGCATTGGCTACACCTTC.

V is TRBV19 and J is TRBJ1-1; 8 nucleotides align to TRBD1. The CDR3 extends over 15 amino acids. V lost 3 bases and J lost 1; bases outside the gene matches: 4. Germline values: CDR1 LNHDA, CDR2 SQIVND (reference sequence). CDR3 region: CASSMQGARNTEAFF. In nucleotides, the CDR3 is TGTGCCAGTAGTATGCAGGGGGCGAGGAACACTGAAGCTTTCTTT.

The chain carries TRBV28 and TRBJ1-2; D perhaps matches TRBD1 (5 bases). CDR1 and CDR2 (germline): MDHEN, SYDVKM. V was pared by 6 bases and J by 8 bases, with 19 bases between. This CDR3 region has 14 residues. CDR3 nucleotides: TGTGCCAGCAGGAGCCCGTCTGGGGGGGAAGGCTACACCTTC. Translating it yields CASRSPSGGEGYTF.

The chain has TRBV6-1 and TRBJ2-1; D is possibly TRBD2 (5 bases). The germline gives CDR1 MNHNS, CDR2 SASEGT. The CDR3 covers 16 residues. V dropped 3 bases and J dropped 2 bases, with 14 bases sitting between them. CDR3 DNA sequence: TGTGCCAGCAGTGAGAAGCGGACTTTTCCCTACAATGAGCAGTTCTTC. Protein sequence: CASSEKRTFPYNEQFF.

CDR3 loop: CAWVGQGGNQPQHF. The CDR3 DNA follows: TGTGCCTGGGTCGGACAGGGTGGCAATCAGCCCCAGCATTTT. The gene calls are TRBV30 and TRBJ1-5; 8 bases are a match to TRBD1. Losses at the gene ends were 5 bases for V and 2 bases for J; bases not matched to a gene: 5. The CDR3 contains 14 residues. CDR1 GTSNPN and CDR2 SVGIG come from the germline V gene (reference sequence).